The 5 T cell receptor beta chains in this list originate from one sample, sequenced in a study of cytomegalovirus exposure and HLA in healthy donors. Only in-frame clones appear in the TCRdb table, and some are missing; sequencing was by immunoSEQ multiplex PCR. This sample has 55,000 to 80,000 clones; 95% occur once, and the top ten carry around 7%. The specimen was PBMCs. Receptors were obtained from a woman younger than 30 in good health and CMV-seropositive.

The chain couples TRBV5-6 to TRBJ1-4; D remains unclear. CDR3 length equals 15 residues. The germline V gene encodes CDR1 SGHDT and CDR2 YYEEEE. V lost 7 bases to trimming and J lost 4 bases, with 17 bases between them. CDR3 loop: CASGTLTNHNEKLFF. In DNA form, the CDR3 reads TGTGCCAGCGGAACCCTGACAAACCATAATGAAAAACTGTTTTTT.

The chain employs TRBV4-3 and TRBJ1-3; unclear D gene. This CDR3 region has 15 residues. In germline, CDR1 is LGHNA, CDR2 YSLEER. The V gene lost 4 bases and the J gene lost 4 bases, with 14 bases spanning the gap. The CDR3 sequence: CASSRAGNVGNTIYF. The CDR3 DNA follows: TGCGCCAGCAGCCGGGCGGGGAACGTAGGAAACACCATATATTTT.

The chain employs TRBV5-4 and TRBJ1-1, with 10 bases lining up with TRBD1. Trimming cost V 6 bases and J 1 base; bases outside gene matches: 3. CDR3 length equals 14 residues. Per the germline V gene, CDR1 is SGHNT and CDR2 is YYREEE (reference sequence). In DNA, the CDR3 is TGTGCCAGCAATCGACAGGGGGCGAACACTGAAGCTTTCTTT. It translates to CASNRQGANTEAFF.

The chain uses TRBV5-1 and TRBJ2-3; no reliable D call. V was pared by 4 bases and J by 0 bases, with 6 bases between. Germline values: CDR1 SGHRS, CDR2 YFSETQ. The CDR3 covers 13 residues. The CDR3 nucleotides read TGCGCCAGCAGCAGTACTAGCACAGATACGCAGTATTTT. Amino acid sequence: CASSSTSTDTQYF. Full variable domain (outside the CDR3, taken from reference TRBV5-1 and TRBJ2-3): KAGVTQTPRYLIKTRGQQVTLSCSPISGHRSVSWYQQTPGQGLQFLFEYFSETQRNKGNFPGRFSGRQFSNSRSEMNVSTLELGDSALYLCASSSTSTDTQYFGPGTRLTVL.

The rearrangement links TRBV5-5 to TRBJ1-2; weak D call: TRBD1 (6 bases). The V end was cut by 4 bases, the J end by 4 bases, with 11 bases between. The CDR3 runs to 13 residues. Per the germline V gene, CDR1 is SGHKS and CDR2 is YYEKEE (reference sequence). CDR3 in DNA: TGTGCCAGCAGCCCGGGACACGGCTATGGCTACACCTTC. Its translation: CASSPGHGYGYTF.